This T cell receptor (beta chain) was profiled in a study of shared clonotypes between healthy human individuals. Study summary: Plates per donor: three CD4 naive, three CD4 memory, two CD8 naive, one CD8 memory. Whole-study results and caveats: Naive subsets typically showed greater estimated richness than memory subsets.

Donors were healthy HIV-negative adults without recently reported acute infections or vaccinations. Concerning this clone itself: Its antigen is as yet unknown.

DNA at around 210 ng, 25,000 to 35,000 T cell genomes, went into sorted-subset replicate PCRs. Some clones are missing from TCRdb's copy, which holds only in-frame ones; the method was immunoSEQ multiplex PCR. Of over a million clones in the sample, around 82% are singletons; the top ten hold roughly 0.56%. From germline, CDR1 is MNHEY and CDR2 SMNVEV (reference sequence). The CDR3 runs to 13 residues. Trimming took off 4 bases at V and 6 bases at J, with 11 bases between the two ends. The chain couples TRBV27 to TRBJ2-3, with unresolved D. The sequence was obtained from a young man in good health. Some clones in this sample may be carry-over from other donors' samples. Sequences were obtained from memory CD4+ T cells from PBMCs. Subset here: CD45RA-negative fraction. The CDR3 DNA reads as TGTGCCAGCAGTTCCTTAGCAGGCGATACGCAGTATTTT. Translation gives CASSSLAGDTQYF.